This entry concerns a single T cell receptor beta chain. Its antigen is unknown. The record originates from a study of cytomegalovirus exposure and HLA in healthy donors. The CDR3 is 15 amino acids. V lost 6 bases to trimming and J lost 4 bases; unmatched junction nucleotides: 5. Germline V lookup: CDR1 MNHGY, CDR2 SAAAGT. 60 Vbeta and 13 Jbeta primers were used in PCR. Generated by immunoSEQ multiplex PCR, the TCRdb table keeps only in-frame clones and is missing some. The sample yields about 280,000 clones, 85% to 90% seen once. Study-wide points: An observed cluster of highly shared sequence variants was recorded as a likely sequencing artifact.

The sample comprised PBMCs. This clonotype was sampled from a woman younger than 35 in good health and CMV-seronegative. This chain links TRBV6-8 with TRBJ2-2, with 10 bases identical to TRBD1. The CDR3 DNA reads as TGTGCCAGCAGGACAGGGGGCGGTGTCACCGGGGAGCTGTTTTTT. It specifies CASRTGGGVTGELFF.